The 10 T cell receptor beta chains in this list originate from one sample, sequenced in a study of CD8 T cells in ankylosing spondylitis. TCRdb used MiXCR to reprocess the 5' RACE reads, holding one entry per CDR3 protein. This table holds around 230,000 distinct CDR3 sequences, roughly 8.6% found once. Material for sequencing was blood, either unsorted or a sorted T cell fraction (not recorded which). The receptors here all came from a male donor with ankylosing spondylitis or in good health (not recorded which).

This clonotype was seen a few times. J is TRBJ2-1 and V is TRBV5-6; possibly TRBD1 for D (5 bases). Per the germline V gene, CDR1 is SGHDT and CDR2 is YYEEEE. This CDR3 is built from 16 residues. The germline V and J ends were trimmed by 2 bases and 0 bases, with 12 bases remaining between them. The DNA for the CDR3 is TGTGCCAGCAGCTTAAGGGGCTTCAACTCCTACAATGAGCAGTTCTTC. This translates into CASSLRGFNSYNEQFF.

This clonotype has ten or more counts. The chain employs TRBV6-5 and TRBJ2-3; tentatively, D is TRBD2 (6 bases). The CDR3 loop spans 15 amino acids. The germline V gene has CDR1 MNHEY and CDR2 SVGAGI. V was cut by 2 bases and J by 1 base, with 10 bases left in between. The CDR3 nucleotides are TGTGCCAGCAGTTACAGTCCGGGGGGCACAGATACGCAGTATTTT. Protein product: CASSYSPGGTDTQYF.

The table lists this clonotype with many counts. The chain couples TRBV6-1 to TRBJ2-5, with TRBD1 matching 7 bases. The CDR3 spans 15 residues. Germline values: CDR1 MNHNS, CDR2 SASEGT. Trimming at V came to 6 bases and at J to 1 base, leaving 8 bases not matched to a gene. The CDR3 protein is CASSLTGYSQETQYF. CDR3 coding DNA: TGTGCCAGCAGCTTGACAGGGTATTCCCAAGAGACCCAGTACTTC.

This clonotype was picked up a small number of times. The chain links TRBV9 to TRBJ2-5; 8 bases align to TRBD1. The germline CDR1 and CDR2 sequences are SGDLS and YYNGEE. The ends lost 0 bases at V and 3 bases at J; junction bases unmatched: 1. There are 14 residues in the CDR3. In DNA form, the CDR3 reads TGTGCCAGCAGCGTAGGGACAGGGAAAGAGACCCAGTACTTC. This translates into CASSVGTGKETQYF.

This clonotype has a count of ten or more. The chain couples TRBV7-8 to TRBJ1-1, with 12 nucleotides matching TRBD1. The CDR3 loop spans 16 amino acids. From germline, CDR1 is SGHVS and CDR2 FQNEAQ. Trimming cost V 5 bases and J 1 base; bases outside gene matches: 5. CDR3 in DNA: TGTGCCAGCAGCATCCGGGACAGGGGGCAGAACACTGAAGCTTTCTTT. Translated, it gives CASSIRDRGQNTEAFF. Drawing the rest from reference TRBV7-8 and TRBJ1-1, the complete variable domain is GAGVSQSPRYKVAKRGQDVALRCDPISGHVSLFWYQQALGQGPEFLTYFQNEAQLDKSGLPSDRFFAERPEGSVSTLKIQRTQQEDSAVYLCASSIRDRGQNTEAFFGQGTRLTVV.

V and J are TRBV20-1 and TRBJ2-7; 10 bases agree with TRBD2. The V segment lost 0 bases and the J segment 2 bases; nucleotides outside the gene matches: 4. The CDR3 runs to 15 residues. Germline values: CDR1 DFQATT, CDR2 SNEGSKA (reference sequence). The CDR3 loop is CSARDTSGKTYEQYF. For the CDR3, the DNA is TGCAGTGCTAGAGATACTAGCGGGAAAACCTACGAGCAGTACTTC.

This clonotype was detected only a few times. This chain links TRBV20-1 with TRBJ2-7; the match to TRBD1 covers 8 bases. TRBJ2-1 explains the end of the DNA better; the J call may be wrong. This CDR3 contains 14 residues. Germline loops: CDR1 DFQATT, CDR2 SNEGSKA (reference sequence). CDR3 sequence: CSAKGQASSYEQFF. The CDR3 DNA sequence: TGCAGTGCTAAGGGACAGGCAAGCTCCTACGAGCAGTTCTTC.

This clonotype was found a few times. J is TRBJ2-1 and V is TRBV7-2, with TRBD2 matching 7 bases. The CDR3 covers 16 residues. Germline V gives CDR1 SGHTA, CDR2 FQGNSA. The V gene end was trimmed by 5 bases and the J gene end by 6 bases; junction bases not matched to a gene: 13. This CDR3 is CASSPPGTTGGNEQFF. CDR3 nucleotide sequence: TGTGCCAGCAGCCCCCCCGGGACTACGGGAGGCAATGAGCAGTTCTTC.

The table lists this clonotype with many counts. The genes are TRBV7-9 and TRBJ1-1; tentative D call: TRBD1 (5 bases). The germline V gene encodes CDR1 SEHNR and CDR2 FQNEAQ (reference sequence). Trimming left V 5 bases short and J 3 bases short, with 13 bases between. The CDR3 consists of 14 residues. The CDR3, as DNA: TGTGCCAGCAGCCTCCGGGGGGGGGACACTGAAGCTTTCTTT. It encodes CASSLRGGDTEAFF.

This clonotype was detected many times. The chain carries TRBV7-2 and TRBJ2-3; TRBD2 might be the D (6 bases). There are 13 residues in the CDR3. The germline V gene has CDR1 SGHTA and CDR2 FQGNSA. Trimming took off 10 bases at V and 0 bases at J, with 11 bases between the two ends. This chain's CDR3 is CATAGPSTDTQYF. CDR3 nucleotides: TGTGCCACGGCGGGACCTAGCACAGATACGCAGTATTTT.